The TCR beta chain described here comes from a study of T cell responses to AZD1222 COVID-19 vaccine. Points on this clone: Antigen specificity is unknown.

Study outcomes and limitations: Females outnumbered males among donors, who were mostly white British; clonal diversity was possibly underestimated. Spike-specific TCR breadth and depth were elevated following two AZD1222 doses.

CDR1 and CDR2 (germline): ENHRY, SYGVKD. Germline trimming cut 4 bases from V and 3 bases from J; bases unmatched to any gene: 9. The CDR3 runs 17 residues. Libraries were prepared by immunoSEQ multiplex PCR; TCRdb keeps only in-frame clonotypes and omits some of them. The top ten hold around 15% of the sample, which has roughly 120,000 clones, 92% seen once. The specimen comprised peripheral blood, sampled on day 0 of AZD1222 vaccination. The source is an adult in good health. The V call is TRBV10-3, the J call TRBJ2-3, with 11 bases identical to TRBD2. The CDR3 nucleotides are TGTGCCATCAGTGGTTCGCCTACTAGCGGGGGAACAGATACGCAGTATTTT. This translates into CAISGSPTSGGTDTQYF.